The 19 T cell receptor beta chains below were found in one sample sequenced in a study of blood T cell repertoires in COVID-19. The data were produced by immunoSEQ multiplex PCR, yet TCRdb's version contains in-frame clones alone and is incomplete. The sample lists 250,000 to 300,000 clones; approximately 86% were seen once. The sample consisted of peripheral blood. These receptors all come from a woman aged 60-75 years with COVID-19, enrolled during active disease.

The chain joins TRBV5-1 to TRBJ2-1, with D possibly matching TRBD1 (5 bases). This CDR3 has 13 residues. The ends were cut back, 0 bases at V and 9 bases at J, with 10 bases in the middle. CDR1 is SGHRS, CDR2 YFSETQ, per germline. CDR3 sequence reads: CASSLEGEREQFF. CDR3 sequence (DNA): TGCGCCAGCAGCTTGGAAGGGGAACGTGAGCAGTTCTTC.

The V and J genes are TRBV6-5 and TRBJ2-5, with 7 bases aligning to TRBD2. Germline CDR1 reads MNHEY; CDR2 reads SVGAGI. This CDR3 contains 15 residues. The trim removed 6 bases at V and 5 bases at J, leaving 12 bases unmatched. The CDR3 loop reads CASSFLGPGGETQYF. The CDR3 coding sequence is TGTGCCAGCAGCTTCCTGGGCCCCGGGGGGGAGACCCAGTACTTC.

CDR3 loop: CASSQGGGMLPYGYTF. CDR3 in DNA: TGTGCCAGCAGTCAAGGGGGGGGAATGCTACCCTATGGCTACACCTTC. This rearrangement joins TRBV28 to TRBJ1-2; D perhaps matches TRBD1 (6 bases). The length of the CDR3 is 16 residues. Per germline, CDR1 MDHEN and CDR2 SYDVKM. Trimming cost V 5 bases and J 4 bases, with 20 bases left between them.

The V call is TRBV18, the J call TRBJ2-1; tentative D call: TRBD2 (6 bases). The germline gives CDR1 KGHSH, CDR2 LQKENI. The CDR3 covers 16 residues. Deletions cut 3 bases from V and 1 base from J, with 13 bases between. The CDR3 bases are TGTGCCAGCTCACCCCGAGAGGGAGGATCCTACAATGAGCAGTTCTTC. Translating gives CASSPREGGSYNEQFF. Supplemented by reference TRBV18 and TRBJ2-1, the full variable domain reads NAGVMQNPRHLVRRRGQEARLRCSPMKGHSHVYWYRQLPEEGLKFMVYLQKENIIDESGMPKERFSAEFPKEGPSILRIQQVVRGDSAAYFCASSPREGGSYNEQFFGPGTRLTVL.

The chain couples TRBV27 to TRBJ1-5, with 8 bases lining up with TRBD1. The CDR3 is 15 amino acids. J was trimmed by 2 bases and V by 8 bases; bases with no gene match: 8. Germline CDR1 MNHEY, CDR2 SMNVEV (reference sequence). The CDR3: CASGKQTGGNQPQHF. DNA of the CDR3: TGTGCCAGCGGAAAACAGACAGGGGGCAATCAGCCCCAGCATTTT.

The chain combines TRBV4-3 with TRBJ1-2; TRBD1 might be the D (5 bases). The CDR3 loop spans 15 amino acids. Germline V lookup: CDR1 LGHNA, CDR2 YSLEER. The ends were cut back, 1 base at V and 8 bases at J, with 17 bases in the middle. The CDR3 bases are TGCGCCAGCAGCCAAGCGCGTGGCAGGGTGGGCGGCTACACCTTC. Protein: CASSQARGRVGGYTF.

The chain is built from TRBV5-1 and TRBJ2-1; D not resolved. Trimming removed 4 bases at V and 1 base at J, with 12 bases between. The germline CDR1 and CDR2 sequences are SGHRS and YFSETQ. The CDR3 extends over 15 amino acids. In DNA form, the CDR3 reads TGCGCCAGCAGCCTGGCTCCCGGGTCCTACAATGAGCAGTTCTTC. It translates to CASSLAPGSYNEQFF.

This clone has just one count. Additional DNA sequences in this sample encode the identical CDR3. This chain connects TRBV5-1 to TRBJ1-5; 7 bases align to TRBD1. The V gene's germline CDR1 is SGHRS and CDR2 YFSETQ. Germline trimming cut 0 bases from V and 4 bases from J; bases unmatched to any gene: 1. The CDR3 runs to 14 residues. The CDR3 DNA is TGCGCCAGCAGCTTGGGGGGACAGAATCAGCCCCAGCATTTT. It translates to CASSLGGQNQPQHF. The full variable domain, completed using reference TRBV5-1 and TRBJ1-5, is KAGVTQTPRYLIKTRGQQVTLSCSPISGHRSVSWYQQTPGQGLQFLFEYFSETQRNKGNFPGRFSGRQFSNSRSEMNVSTLELGDSALYLCASSLGGQNQPQHFGDGTRLSIL.

This chain uses TRBV19 with TRBJ2-1; the match to TRBD2 covers 9 bases. CDR1 and CDR2 (germline): LNHDA, SQIVND (reference sequence). After removal of 1 base from V and 8 bases from J, the junction contained 9 bases not matched to a gene. The CDR3 has 16 amino acids. In DNA form, the CDR3 reads TGTGCCAGTAGTATAGTTCGGGCTAGCGGGATGGATGAGCAGTTCTTC. Translated: CASSIVRASGMDEQFF.

Only a few counts were recorded for this clone. The rearrangement joins TRBV10-1 to TRBJ2-2; 8 nucleotides match TRBD1. The ends lost 4 bases at V and 0 bases at J; junction bases unmatched: 7. The CDR3 spans 17 residues. Looked up from germline, CDR1 is WNHNN and CDR2 is SYGVQD (reference sequence). CDR3 residues: CASSGELDRANTGELFF. CDR3 bases: TGCGCCAGCAGTGGGGAATTGGACAGGGCGAACACCGGGGAGCTGTTTTTT.

The gene calls are TRBV4-3 and TRBJ2-6; possible D gene TRBD2, 6 bases. Trimming removed 3 bases at V and 0 bases at J, with 18 bases between. This CDR3 region has 19 residues. CDR1 and CDR2 from the germline V gene are LGHNA and YSLEER. The DNA of the CDR3 is TGCGCCAGCAGCCAGGATGGCCGCGGGGTGATCTCTGGGGCCAACGTCCTGACTTTC. Translated, it gives CASSQDGRGVISGANVLTF.

The chain uses TRBV28 and TRBJ1-4, with 7 positions matching TRBD1. From germline, CDR1 is MDHEN and CDR2 SYDVKM. CDR3 length: 14 residues. J gave up 8 bases and V 8 bases, and 11 bases lay outside the gene matches. CDR3: CASGLQGRREKLFF. Written as DNA, the CDR3 is TGTGCCAGCGGACTACAGGGGCGCAGGGAAAAACTGTTTTTT.

The rearrangement links TRBV10-1 to TRBJ2-1; D perhaps matches TRBD2 (5 bases). Germline CDR1 reads WNHNN; CDR2 reads SYGVQD (reference sequence). The ends were cut back, 6 bases at V and 13 bases at J, with 10 bases in the middle. This CDR3 is built from 10 residues. CDR3 sequence: CASRGAVQFF. The CDR3 nucleotides are TGCGCCAGCAGGGGAGCAGTACAGTTCTTC.

The CDR3 sequence: CASREQSTDTQYF. The CDR3 DNA follows: TGTGCCAGCAGGGAACAGAGCACAGATACGCAGTATTTT. V is TRBV28 and J is TRBJ2-3, with D unclear. The germline V gene encodes CDR1 MDHEN and CDR2 SYDVKM. V lost 6 bases, J lost 0 bases, and 7 bases lay in between. CDR3 length equals 13 residues.

This chain connects TRBV6-6 to TRBJ1-6; possibly TRBD1 for D (6 bases). This CDR3 is built from 15 residues. Trimming left V 6 bases short and J 9 bases short, with 18 bases between. Germline V lookup: CDR1 MNHNY, CDR2 SVGAGI (reference sequence). The CDR3 region is CASSPNRVPSSPLHF. DNA for the CDR3: TGTGCCAGCAGCCCGAACAGGGTTCCATCTTCACCCCTCCACTTT.

The chain carries TRBV28 and TRBJ1-4, with 7 positions matching TRBD1. V lost 5 bases, J lost 5 bases, and 8 bases stayed unmatched. This CDR3 contains 15 residues. Germline-derived CDR1 and CDR2 are MDHEN and SYDVKM. CDR3 bases: TGTGCCAGCAGTCCAGGACAGGTGTTGAATGAAAAACTGTTTTTT. Protein: CASSPGQVLNEKLFF.

V usage is TRBV28 and J usage is TRBJ1-6; weak D call: TRBD1 (5 bases). V was pared by 3 bases and J by 8 bases, with 14 bases between. The CDR3 length is 15 residues. Germline lookup yields CDR1 MDHEN and CDR2 SYDVKM. The CDR3 protein is CASSFRGWGDSPLHF. CDR3 in DNA: TGTGCCAGCAGTTTTCGGGGATGGGGGGATTCACCCCTCCACTTT.

The chain uses TRBV5-1 and TRBJ1-2, with 7 bases aligning to TRBD1. J lost 0 bases, V lost 4 bases, and 3 bases had no gene match. The CDR3 covers 14 residues. Germline V gives CDR1 SGHRS, CDR2 YFSETQ. This chain's CDR3 is CASSRDSTNYGYTF. The CDR3 DNA reads TGCGCCAGCAGCCGGGACAGTACTAACTATGGCTACACCTTC.

The gene calls are TRBV28 and TRBJ2-2; 9 bases align to TRBD2. The V segment lost 5 bases and the J segment 3 bases; nucleotides outside the gene matches: 16. CDR3 size: 19 residues. Germline assignment: CDR1 MDHEN and CDR2 SYDVKM. CDR3 nucleotides: TGTGCCAGCAGTCCCCTGGGCGGGAGGGCCGGTAGCCACACCGGGGAGCTGTTTTTT. The encoded protein is CASSPLGGRAGSHTGELFF.